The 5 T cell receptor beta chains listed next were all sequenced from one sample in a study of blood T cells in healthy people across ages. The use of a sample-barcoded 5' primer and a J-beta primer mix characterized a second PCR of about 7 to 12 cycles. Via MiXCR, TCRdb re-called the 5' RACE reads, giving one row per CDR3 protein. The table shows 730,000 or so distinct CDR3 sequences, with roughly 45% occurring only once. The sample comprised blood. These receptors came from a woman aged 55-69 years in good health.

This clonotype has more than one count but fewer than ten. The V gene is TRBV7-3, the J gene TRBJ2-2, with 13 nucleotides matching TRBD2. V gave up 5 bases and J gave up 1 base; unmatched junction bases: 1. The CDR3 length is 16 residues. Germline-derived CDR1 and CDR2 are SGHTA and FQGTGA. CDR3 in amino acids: CASSRTSGGNTGELFF. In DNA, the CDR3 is TGTGCCAGCAGCCGGACTAGCGGGGGGAACACCGGGGAGCTGTTTTTT.

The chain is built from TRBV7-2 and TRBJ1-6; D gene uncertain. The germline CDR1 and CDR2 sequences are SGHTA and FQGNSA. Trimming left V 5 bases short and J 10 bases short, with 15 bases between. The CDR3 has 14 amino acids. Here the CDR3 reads CASSAWTQVSPLHF. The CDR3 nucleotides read TGTGCCAGCAGCGCCTGGACCCAAGTCTCACCCCTCCACTTT.

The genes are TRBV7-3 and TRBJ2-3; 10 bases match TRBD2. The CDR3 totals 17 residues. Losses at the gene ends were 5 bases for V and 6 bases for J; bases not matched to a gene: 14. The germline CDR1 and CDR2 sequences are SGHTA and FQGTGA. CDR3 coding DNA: TGTGCCAGCAGCCCCGGAGGATCGAGCGGGAGGGCCGATACGCAGTATTTT. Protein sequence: CASSPGGSSGRADTQYF.

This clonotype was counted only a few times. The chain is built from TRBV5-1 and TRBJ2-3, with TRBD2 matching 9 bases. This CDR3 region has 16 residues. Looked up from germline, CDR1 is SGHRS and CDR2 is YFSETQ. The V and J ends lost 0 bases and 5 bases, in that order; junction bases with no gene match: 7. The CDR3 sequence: CASSLGRAGGEDTQYF. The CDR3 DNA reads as TGCGCCAGCAGCTTGGGTCGAGCGGGGGGTGAAGATACGCAGTATTTT.

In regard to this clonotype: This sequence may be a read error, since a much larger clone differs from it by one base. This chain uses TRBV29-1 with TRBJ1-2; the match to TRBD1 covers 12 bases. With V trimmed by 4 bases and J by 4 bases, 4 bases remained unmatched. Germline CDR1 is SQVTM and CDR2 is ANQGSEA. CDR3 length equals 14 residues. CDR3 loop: CSVGGTGGAYGYTF. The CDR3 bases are TGCAGCGTTGGAGGGACAGGGGGCGCCTATGGCTACACCTTC. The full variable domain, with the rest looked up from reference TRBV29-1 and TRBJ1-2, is SAVISQKPSRDICQRGTSLTIQCQVDSQVTMMFWYRQQPGQSLTLIATANQGSEATYESGFVIDKFPISRPNLTFSTLTVSNMSPEDSSIYLCSVGGTGGAYGYTFGSGTRLTVV.